The 23 T cell receptor beta chains below all came from one sample that was sequenced in a study of identical twins. TCRdb reanalysed the 5' RACE reads using MiXCR and keeps one entry per CDR3 protein. Of 200,000 to 250,000 distinct CDR3 sequences in the sample, around 7% were seen once. Separately, the same data were catalogued under a study of yellow fever vaccine responses in identical twins.

Sequenced: memory (CD45RO+) T cells sorted from blood. Receptors were obtained from a woman aged 18 to 35 in good health.

This clonotype was detected only a few times. The chain has TRBV28 and TRBJ1-5; TRBD1 matches at 11 bases. Trimming removed 2 bases from V and 6 bases from J; junction bases left unmatched: 9. Germline-derived CDR1 and CDR2 are MDHEN and SYDVKM. CDR3 size: 17 residues. This chain's CDR3 is CASSLPWGQGEGQPQHF. The CDR3 DNA follows: TGTGCCAGCAGTTTACCCTGGGGACAGGGGGAAGGTCAGCCCCAGCATTTT.

This clonotype has ten or more counts. The rearrangement links TRBV20-1 to TRBJ2-7, with no clear D. CDR3 size: 13 residues. Deletions cut 4 bases from V and 3 bases from J, with 13 bases between. In germline, CDR1 is DFQATT, CDR2 SNEGSKA (reference sequence). The DNA of the CDR3 is TGCAGTGCTACCCAAGGATCGGACTACGAGCAGTACGTC. This encodes CSATQGSDYEQYV.

This clonotype was counted many times. The chain couples TRBV5-6 to TRBJ2-3; maybe TRBD2 (6 bases). Germline-derived CDR1 and CDR2 are SGHDT and YYEEEE. The V and J ends lost 3 bases and 0 bases respectively, with 11 bases between them. The CDR3 has 15 residues. In nucleotides, the CDR3 is TGTGCCAGCAGCTGTTCTAGCGTAAGCACAGATACGCAGTATTTT. Its protein is CASSCSSVSTDTQYF.

The V and J genes are TRBV5-5 and TRBJ2-7; 9 bases fit TRBD1. J lost 5 bases, V lost 5 bases, and 11 bases had no gene match. Per the germline V gene, CDR1 is SGHKS and CDR2 is YYEKEE (reference sequence). The CDR3 extends over 15 amino acids. The CDR3 region has the DNA TGTGCCAGCAGTATACAGGCCGGGACAGGGAACGAGCAGTACGTC. Translated, it gives CASSIQAGTGNEQYV.

The table lists this clonotype with a few counts. The chain employs TRBV25-1 and TRBJ2-2; 8 bases map to TRBD1. Per the germline V gene, CDR1 is MGHDK and CDR2 is SYGVNS. The CDR3 sequence is 17 residues long. V trimming: 8 bases; J trimming: 0 bases; junction bases outside the gene matches: 11. CDR3 amino acids: CASYGQGGFANTGELFF. In nucleotides, the CDR3 is TGTGCCAGCTACGGACAGGGAGGCTTCGCGAACACCGGGGAGCTGTTTTTT.

This clonotype was counted many times. The V gene is TRBV11-2, the J gene TRBJ2-3; 10 bases are shared with TRBD1. Germline V gene lookup returns CDR1 SGHAT and CDR2 FQNNGV. The length of the CDR3 is 18 residues. V dropped 1 base and J dropped 0; count of bases not matched to a gene: 7. The CDR3 sequence is CASSLGPRTGGSTDTQYF. The CDR3 DNA follows: TGTGCCAGCAGCTTAGGTCCCCGGACAGGGGGAAGCACAGATACGCAGTATTTT.

In this sample, this clonotype turned up a few times. The genes are TRBV6-1 and TRBJ2-1, with 14 bases aligning to TRBD2. Losses at the gene ends were 6 bases for V and 7 bases for J; bases not matched to a gene: 5. Per germline, CDR1 MNHNS and CDR2 SASEGT. This CDR3 has 15 amino acids. The CDR3: CASSHGLAGGNEQFF. For the CDR3, the DNA is TGTGCCAGCAGCCACGGACTAGCGGGGGGAAATGAGCAGTTCTTC.

This clonotype has more than one count but fewer than ten. The chain is built from TRBV6-1 and TRBJ2-7; 10 bases are a match to TRBD2. The CDR3 length is 15 residues. Germline assignment: CDR1 MNHNS and CDR2 SASEGT. V dropped 1 base and J dropped 5; count of bases not matched to a gene: 5. The CDR3 here is CASSEEAGGPHEQYF. As DNA, the CDR3 is TGTGCCAGCAGTGAAGAAGCGGGAGGGCCTCACGAGCAGTACTTC.

Only a few counts were recorded for this clonotype. The CDR3 region is CASSLRREKVYEQFF. The CDR3 DNA reads TGTGCCAGCAGCCTTCGGCGGGAGAAGGTTTATGAGCAGTTCTTC. V usage is TRBV27 and J usage is TRBJ2-1; 7 nucleotides line up with TRBD2. CDR3 length: 15 amino acids. V shed 6 bases and J 8 bases; nucleotides not matched to a gene: 13. Germline V gives CDR1 MNHEY, CDR2 SMNVEV (reference sequence).

This clonotype was counted at least ten times. The chain links TRBV11-2 to TRBJ1-1; 7 positions match TRBD1. The length of the CDR3 is 17 residues. Looked up from germline, CDR1 is SGHAT and CDR2 is FQNNGV. Trimming removed 2 bases from V and 5 bases from J; junction bases left unmatched: 14. Written as DNA, the CDR3 is TGTGCCAGCAGCTTATTACGCAACAGGGGTCGCGATACTGAAGCTTTCTTT. It yields the protein CASSLLRNRGRDTEAFF.

J is TRBJ1-4 and V is TRBV29-1; perhaps TRBD1 as D (5 bases). The germline gives CDR1 SQVTM, CDR2 ANQGSEA. Trimming took off 3 bases at V and 12 bases at J, with 14 bases between the two ends. This CDR3 is built from 12 residues. The CDR3, as DNA: TGCAGCGTTGATTGGGCGGGAGGGGAACTGTTTTTT. This gives the protein CSVDWAGGELFF.

The table lists this clonotype with many counts. This rearrangement joins TRBV20-1 to TRBJ1-1; TRBD1 is a possible D gene (5 bases). Trimming shortened V by 0 bases and J by 4 bases, and 12 bases separated the two germline ends. This CDR3 contains 14 residues. Germline V CDR1 and CDR2: DFQATT, SNEGSKA (reference sequence). The CDR3 sequence is CSAREPGLVTEAFF. The CDR3 coding sequence is TGCAGTGCTAGAGAACCAGGGCTGGTCACTGAAGCTTTCTTT.

This clonotype occurred many times. This rearrangement joins TRBV27 to TRBJ1-5, with 9 bases that match TRBD1. The germline V gene encodes CDR1 MNHEY and CDR2 SMNVEV (reference sequence). Losses at the gene ends were 6 bases for V and 0 bases for J; bases not matched to a gene: 12. The CDR3 runs 18 residues. The CDR3 DNA reads as TGTGCCAGCAGAAATTCCGGGACAGGGACTTTTAGCAATCAGCCCCAGCATTTT. Its translation is CASRNSGTGTFSNQPQHF.

This clonotype appeared many times. J is TRBJ1-1 and V is TRBV5-1; 7 nucleotides line up with TRBD1. The CDR3 has 15 residues. Losses at the gene ends were 0 bases for V and 1 base for J; bases not matched to a gene: 3. Looked up from germline, CDR1 is SGHRS and CDR2 is YFSETQ. CDR3 sequence: CASSLAGTANTEAFF. CDR3 in DNA: TGCGCCAGCAGCTTGGCCGGGACAGCGAACACTGAAGCTTTCTTT.

This clonotype was seen a handful of times. This chain joins TRBV20-1 and TRBJ1-1; no definite D call. The CDR3 is made up of 12 amino acids. V was clipped by 5 bases and J by 1 base, with 8 bases between them. The germline V gene encodes CDR1 DFQATT and CDR2 SNEGSKA (reference sequence). The CDR3 nucleotides read TGCAGTGCTCCAAGGTCGAACACTGAAGCTTTCTTT. It is translated as CSAPRSNTEAFF.

This clonotype was seen many times. The chain is built from TRBV5-1 and TRBJ1-1; D is undetermined. The CDR3 is 14 amino acids. Trimming shortened V by 4 bases and J by 0 bases, and 10 bases separated the two germline ends. CDR1 SGHRS and CDR2 YFSETQ come from the germline V gene. The CDR3 DNA sequence: TGCGCCAGCAGCGCGCTTGGGGTGAACACTGAAGCTTTCTTT. Its protein product is CASSALGVNTEAFF. Combining the CDR3 with reference TRBV5-1 and TRBJ1-1 gives the whole variable domain KAGVTQTPRYLIKTRGQQVTLSCSPISGHRSVSWYQQTPGQGLQFLFEYFSETQRNKGNFPGRFSGRQFSNSRSEMNVSTLELGDSALYLCASSALGVNTEAFFGQGTRLTVV.

Comment on this clonotype: One end of the junction varies from germline; a read error may be responsible. CDR3 sequence (DNA): TGCTGTGCTAGAGATTCTCTAGCGGGGGGGCATACTGAGCAGTTCTTC. It encodes CCARDSLAGGHTEQFF. The chain couples TRBV20-1 to TRBJ2-1; 12 bases agree with TRBD2. The CDR3 sequence is 16 residues long. Germline CDR1 and CDR2: DFQATT and SNEGSKA (reference sequence).

This clonotype was recorded at least ten times. J is TRBJ2-1 and V is TRBV4-2, with 7 bases fitting TRBD1. Germline CDR1 and CDR2: LGHNA and YNFKEQ. CDR3 length: 15 residues. Trimming at V came to 6 bases and at J to 2 bases, leaving 7 bases not matched to a gene. The CDR3 sequence: CASSTSGTAYNEQFF. The CDR3, as DNA: TGTGCCAGCAGTACTTCCGGGACAGCCTACAATGAGCAGTTCTTC.

This clonotype was seen only a few times. The chain couples TRBV14 to TRBJ2-5; 9 bases are a match to TRBD2. The germline V gene has CDR1 SGHDN and CDR2 FVKESK. CDR3 size: 18 residues. Trimming cost V 1 base and J 2 bases; bases outside gene matches: 11. The CDR3, as DNA: TGTGCCAGCAGCCAAGGAGGGTTCCGAGCGGGGGGTCAAGAGACCCAGTACTTC. This codes for CASSQGGFRAGGQETQYF.

This clonotype was observed a few times. The genes are TRBV5-6 and TRBJ1-1; no clear D gene. CDR1 is SGHDT, CDR2 YYEEEE, per germline. The germline V and J ends were trimmed by 4 bases and 2 bases, with 12 bases remaining between them. This CDR3 is 14 amino acids long. The CDR3 nucleotides read TGTGCCAGCAGCCCTATAAGGGCAAACACTGAAGCTTTCTTT. Its protein product is CASSPIRANTEAFF.

This clonotype occurred a few times. The genes are TRBV2 and TRBJ2-1; TRBD2 matches 13 bases. CDR3 size: 18 residues. Germline V gene data show CDR1 as SNHLY and CDR2 as FYNNEI. J gave up 1 base and V 6 bases, and 9 bases lay outside the gene matches. In nucleotides, the CDR3 is TGTGCCAGCAGGGGAGGGGAGGGACTAGCGGGATCCTACAATGAGCAGTTCTTC. Its translation: CASRGGEGLAGSYNEQFF.

This clonotype has at least ten counts. This chain uses TRBV10-3 with TRBJ2-3; 8 bases agree with TRBD2. The CDR3 is 14 residues long. The germline CDR1 and CDR2 sequences are ENHRY and SYGVKD. The V gene end was trimmed by 9 bases and the J gene end by 0 bases; junction bases not matched to a gene: 5. CDR3 residues: CAMGLDHSTDTQYF. Here the CDR3 DNA reads TGTGCCATGGGACTAGACCATAGCACAGATACGCAGTATTTT.

This clonotype was counted ten times or more. The chain has TRBV5-1 and TRBJ2-2; 11 bases are a match to TRBD2. The germline gives CDR1 SGHRS, CDR2 YFSETQ. The junction had 5 bases not matched to a gene; V was cut back by 4 bases and J by 6 bases. This CDR3 is built from 15 residues. The CDR3 loop reads CASSPTSGTAGELFF. As DNA, the CDR3 is TGCGCCAGCAGCCCGACTAGCGGGACGGCCGGGGAGCTGTTTTTT.